This T cell receptor (beta chain) was sequenced in a study of T cells expressing NK-cell markers. Study overall: Sorted CD3+CD56-NKG2C+, CD3+CD56+NKG2C+ and CD3+CD56+NKG2C- T cells supplied the TCR beta repertoires.

TCRdb re-called the 5' RACE reads and gives one entry per CDR3 protein, without DNA. The specimen's table records approximately 460,000 distinct CDR3 sequences. Whole-study findings and limits: Specificity for HCMV among expanded NKG2C+ T cell clones was not established.

This CDR3 has 15 residues. Germline V gene lookup returns CDR1 KGHDR and CDR2 SFDVKD. A word on this clonotype: What it binds is unknown.

The sequencing input was blood T cells: a sorted CD56 or NKG2C T cell subset, CD4+ or CD8+ T cells, or bulk PBMC T cells (not recorded which). The V gene is TRBV24-1, the J gene TRBJ1-6; the TCRdb call, TRBD1, lacks DNA for checking. The clonotype comes from a woman between 18 and 70 years old in good health. The CDR3: CATSDTEVKGAPLHF.